A selection of T cell receptor beta chains follows, all from one sample in a study of T-cell memory formation after mild COVID-19. MiXCR was run by TCRdb on the 5' RACE reads, yielding one entry per CDR3 protein. This sample has about 160,000 distinct CDR3 sequences, with 25% to 40% found just once. Sequenced sample: PBMCs or a T cell subset sorted from them (not recorded which). Receptors originate from an adult woman who had mild COVID-19 (a few samples of this study predate the infection). Cell type and time point are not known. Both conserved end residues are part of each CDR3. Fields, in order: clone size, D gene, V gene, J gene, CDR3 protein, CDR3 DNA. The D gene is left open where the match is weak. Size is omitted from some rows. Given values are once, few, many or a class for expanded clones.

clone size: .
D gene: .
V gene: TRBV29-1
J gene: TRBJ2-1
CDR3 protein: CSVLGGQHYNEQFF
CDR3 DNA: TGCAGCGTCCTCGGGGGGCAGCATTACAATGAGCAGTTCTTC

clone size: few
D gene: TRBD1
V gene: TRBV3-1
J gene: TRBJ1-2
CDR3 protein: CASSQDLGQGKDGYTF
CDR3 DNA: TGTGCCAGCAGCCAAGACCTAGGACAGGGGAAGGATGGCTACACCTTC

clone size: .
D gene: .
V gene: TRBV4-2
J gene: TRBJ1-1
CDR3 protein: CASRVNAQAGTEAFF
CDR3 DNA: TGTGCCAGCAGGGTAAATGCACAGGCGGGCACTGAAGCTTTCTTT

clone size: .
D gene: .
V gene: TRBV6-4
J gene: TRBJ2-5
CDR3 protein: CASSAGTQYF
CDR3 DNA: TGTGCCAGCAGTGCTGGGACCCAGTACTTC

clone size: .
D gene: TRBD1
V gene: TRBV7-9
J gene: TRBJ2-7
CDR3 protein: CASSPRTGPSSYEQYF
CDR3 DNA: TGTGCCAGCAGCCCCAGGACAGGGCCCTCTTCCTACGAGCAGTACTTC

clone size: .
D gene: .
V gene: TRBV4-2
J gene: TRBJ2-5
CDR3 protein: CASSQDSEGTQYF
CDR3 DNA: TGTGCCAGCAGCCAAGATTCCGAGGGGACCCAGTACTTC

clone size: .
D gene: .
V gene: TRBV7-6
J gene: TRBJ2-7
CDR3 protein: CASSLGVSGSYEQYF
CDR3 DNA: TGTGCCAGCAGCTTAGGGGTGAGCGGCTCCTACGAGCAGTACTTC

clone size: .
D gene: TRBD2
V gene: TRBV9
J gene: TRBJ2-5
CDR3 protein: CASSVGVAGGPQYF
CDR3 DNA: TGTGCCAGCAGCGTAGGGGTAGCGGGAGGGCCCCAGTACTTC

clone size: .
D gene: TRBD2
V gene: TRBV7-2
J gene: TRBJ2-3
CDR3 protein: CASSVPGTSGGASTDTQYF
CDR3 DNA: TGTGCCAGCAGCGTACCGGGGACTAGCGGGGGGGCTAGCACAGATACGCAGTATTTT

clone size: few
D gene: .
V gene: TRBV10-3
J gene: TRBJ2-7
CDR3 protein: CAISLKSNEQYF
CDR3 DNA: TGTGCCATCAGTCTTAAAAGCAACGAGCAGTACTTC

clone size: few
D gene: .
V gene: TRBV2
J gene: TRBJ2-1
CDR3 protein: CASSEEVDNEQFF
CDR3 DNA: TGTGCCAGCAGTGAGGAGGTAGACAATGAGCAGTTCTTC

clone size: few
D gene: .
V gene: TRBV12-3/TRBV12-4
J gene: TRBJ1-1
CDR3 protein: CASSLTGSNTEAFF
CDR3 DNA: TGTGCCAGCAGTTTAACTGGCTCCAACACTGAAGCTTTCTTT

clone size: few
D gene: .
V gene: TRBV25-1
J gene: TRBJ1-6
CDR3 protein: CASSVGTESSYNSPLHF
CDR3 DNA: TGTGCCAGCAGTGTTGGGACGGAGAGCTCCTATAATTCACCCCTCCACTTT

clone size: .
D gene: TRBD1
V gene: TRBV7-3
J gene: TRBJ2-2
CDR3 protein: CASSPTGGDNTGELFF
CDR3 DNA: TGTGCCAGCAGCCCGACAGGGGGGGATAACACCGGGGAGCTGTTTTTT

clone size: .
D gene: TRBD2
V gene: TRBV6-5
J gene: TRBJ2-1
CDR3 protein: CATQREGAYNEQFF
CDR3 DNA: TGTGCCACCCAGCGGGAGGGCGCCTACAATGAGCAGTTCTTC

clone size: few
D gene: TRBD2
V gene: TRBV7-2
J gene: TRBJ2-1
CDR3 protein: CASSPERTSGGLNEQFF
CDR3 DNA: TGTGCCAGCAGCCCCGAACGGACTAGCGGGGGGCTCAATGAGCAGTTCTTC

clone size: few
D gene: .
V gene: TRBV24-1
J gene: TRBJ1-3
CDR3 protein: CATSIDGSANTIYF
CDR3 DNA: TGTGCCACCAGTATCGACGGATCTGCAAACACCATATATTTT

clone size: .
D gene: TRBD1
V gene: TRBV14
J gene: TRBJ1-2
CDR3 protein: CASSQARQGGGYTF
CDR3 DNA: TGTGCCAGCAGCCAAGCAAGACAGGGCGGTGGCTACACCTTC

clone size: .
D gene: TRBD2
V gene: TRBV12-3/TRBV12-4
J gene: TRBJ2-2
CDR3 protein: CASSWVGRADGELFF
CDR3 DNA: TGTGCCAGCAGTTGGGTCGGGAGGGCGGACGGGGAGCTGTTTTTT

clone size: few
D gene: .
V gene: TRBV20-1
J gene: TRBJ1-2
CDR3 protein: CSPRNDKGNTF
CDR3 DNA: TGCAGTCCAAGGAACGATAAAGGCAACACCTTC

clone size: .
D gene: TRBD1
V gene: TRBV5-1
J gene: TRBJ2-5
CDR3 protein: CASSRDREGETQYF
CDR3 DNA: TGCGCCAGCAGCCGGGACAGGGAGGGGGAGACCCAGTACTTC

clone size: .
D gene: TRBD2
V gene: TRBV7-2
J gene: TRBJ2-2
CDR3 protein: CASPDGLAALNTGELFF
CDR3 DNA: TGTGCCAGCCCCGATGGGCTAGCGGCATTGAACACCGGGGAGCTGTTTTTT

clone size: .
D gene: .
V gene: TRBV7-8
J gene: TRBJ1-5
CDR3 protein: CASSLRQAPGNQPQHF
CDR3 DNA: TGTGCCAGCAGCTTAAGACAGGCTCCCGGGAATCAGCCCCAGCATTTT

clone size: .
D gene: TRBD2
V gene: TRBV10-3
J gene: TRBJ2-1
CDR3 protein: CAISESQRGHNEQFF
CDR3 DNA: TGTGCCATCAGTGAGTCCCAGCGGGGCCACAATGAGCAGTTCTTC

clone size: .
D gene: TRBD1
V gene: TRBV7-3
J gene: TRBJ2-1
CDR3 protein: CATQGRGIYNEQFF
CDR3 DNA: TGTGCCACCCAGGGCAGGGGGATCTACAATGAGCAGTTCTTC

clone size: many
D gene: .
V gene: TRBV3-1
J gene: TRBJ2-5
CDR3 protein: CASSQDRRETQYF
CDR3 DNA: TGTGCCAGCAGCCAAGATAGGCGAGAGACCCAGTACTTC

clone size: .
D gene: TRBD2
V gene: TRBV5-1
J gene: TRBJ2-3
CDR3 protein: CASSRDQRDTDTQYF
CDR3 DNA: TGCGCCAGCAGCCGCGACCAGCGGGACACAGATACGCAGTATTTT

clone size: few
D gene: .
V gene: TRBV12-3/TRBV12-4
J gene: TRBJ2-5
CDR3 protein: CASSLMGSQETQYF
CDR3 DNA: TGTGCCAGCAGTTTAATGGGCAGCCAAGAGACCCAGTACTTC

clone size: .
D gene: TRBD2
V gene: TRBV6-4
J gene: TRBJ2-3
CDR3 protein: CASSDGLASTDTQYF
CDR3 DNA: TGTGCCAGCAGTGACGGACTAGCTAGCACAGATACGCAGTATTTT

clone size: few
D gene: TRBD1
V gene: TRBV24-1
J gene: TRBJ1-1
CDR3 protein: CATKQGTEAFF
CDR3 DNA: TGTGCCACCAAACAGGGGACTGAAGCTTTCTTT

clone size: few
D gene: .
V gene: TRBV29-1
J gene: TRBJ1-5
CDR3 protein: CSVGSVGGQPQHF
CDR3 DNA: TGCAGCGTTGGGAGTGTGGGTGGACAGCCCCAGCATTTT

clone size: .
D gene: .
V gene: TRBV29-1
J gene: TRBJ1-1
CDR3 protein: CSVPGRNTEAFF
CDR3 DNA: TGCAGCGTGCCCGGACGAAACACTGAAGCTTTCTTT

clone size: .
D gene: .
V gene: TRBV12-3/TRBV12-4
J gene: TRBJ1-5
CDR3 protein: CASSFDRTNQPQHF
CDR3 DNA: TGTGCCAGCAGTTTTGACAGGACTAATCAGCCCCAGCATTTT

clone size: .
D gene: .
V gene: TRBV12-3/TRBV12-4
J gene: TRBJ1-1
CDR3 protein: CASSPPQGNHPSEAFF
CDR3 DNA: TGTGCCAGCAGTCCCCCGCAGGGAAACCATCCCTCTGAAGCTTTCTTT

clone size: few
D gene: TRBD1
V gene: TRBV12-5
J gene: TRBJ2-7
CDR3 protein: CASAFRGQGMYEQYF
CDR3 DNA: TGTGCTAGTGCCTTTCGGGGACAGGGGATGTACGAGCAGTACTTC

clone size: .
D gene: TRBD1
V gene: TRBV7-9
J gene: TRBJ1-1
CDR3 protein: CASSLRTGLHTEAFF
CDR3 DNA: TGTGCCAGCAGCCTTAGGACAGGCCTTCACACTGAAGCTTTCTTT

clone size: .
D gene: TRBD2
V gene: TRBV7-3
J gene: TRBJ2-1
CDR3 protein: CASSSGTSASNEQFF
CDR3 DNA: TGTGCCAGCAGCTCCGGGACTAGCGCTAGCAATGAGCAGTTCTTC

clone size: few
D gene: TRBD1
V gene: TRBV29-1
J gene: TRBJ1-1
CDR3 protein: CSDLGQGSAEAFF
CDR3 DNA: TGCAGCGATCTCGGACAGGGGAGCGCTGAAGCTTTCTTT

clone size: few
D gene: TRBD2
V gene: TRBV20-1
J gene: TRBJ2-7
CDR3 protein: CSAQGLALSYEQYF
CDR3 DNA: TGCAGTGCTCAAGGACTAGCGCTTAGCTACGAGCAGTACTTC

clone size: few
D gene: TRBD2
V gene: TRBV7-6
J gene: TRBJ2-1
CDR3 protein: CASSPLAGVTGGEQFF
CDR3 DNA: TGTGCCAGCAGCCCTCTTGCGGGAGTTACTGGCGGTGAGCAGTTCTTC

clone size: .
D gene: TRBD1
V gene: TRBV5-1
J gene: TRBJ2-1
CDR3 protein: CASSLGRGIYNEQFF
CDR3 DNA: TGCGCCAGCAGCTTGGGCAGGGGGATTTACAATGAGCAGTTCTTC

clone size: .
D gene: TRBD1
V gene: TRBV24-1
J gene: TRBJ2-3
CDR3 protein: CATSDSRQGGTDTQYF
CDR3 DNA: TGTGCCACCAGTGATTCCCGACAGGGAGGCACAGATACGCAGTATTTT

clone size: .
D gene: .
V gene: TRBV7-3
J gene: TRBJ2-3
CDR3 protein: CASSRYSGPSTDTQYF
CDR3 DNA: TGTGCCAGCAGCAGATACTCCGGGCCGTCCACAGATACGCAGTATTTT

clone size: few
D gene: .
V gene: TRBV3-1
J gene: TRBJ2-3
CDR3 protein: CASSQQRADTQYF
CDR3 DNA: TGTGCCAGCAGCCAACAGCGCGCAGATACGCAGTATTTT

clone size: .
D gene: .
V gene: TRBV21-1
J gene: TRBJ2-7
CDR3 protein: CASIFHRRLAGYEQYF
CDR3 DNA: TGTGCCAGCATCTTTCACCGCCGACTAGCGGGTTACGAGCAGTACTTC

clone size: .
D gene: TRBD1
V gene: TRBV6-5
J gene: TRBJ2-3
CDR3 protein: CASSYTRTGGSDTQYF
CDR3 DNA: TGTGCCAGCAGTTACACCAGGACAGGGGGCTCAGATACGCAGTATTTT

clone size: few
D gene: TRBD1
V gene: TRBV4-2
J gene: TRBJ2-3
CDR3 protein: CASSQGTGGRISF
CDR3 DNA: TGTGCCAGCAGCCAAGGGACAGGGGGGAGGATATCGTTT